Listed below are T cell receptor beta chains from one sample, sequenced in a study of PD-1 blockade in classical Hodgkin lymphoma. Assay used: immunoSEQ multiplex PCR; TCRdb lists only in-frame clones, some missing. The table lists fewer than 90,000 clones, around 93% of them singletons. Sequences were derived from peripheral blood mononuclear cells (PBMCs), sampled at baseline. The receptor set was obtained from a human donor with classical Hodgkin lymphoma. Both conserved end residues are part of each CDR3. D genes are given only for firm matches. Only part of the rows carry a size: once, few, many, or a class if the clone is expanded.

-	TRBV19	TRBJ2-1	-	CASSIDADSSYNEQFF	TGTGCCAGTAGTATAGATGCGGATAGCTCCTACAATGAGCAGTTCTTC
-	TRBV5-1	TRBJ2-3	-	CASSGGPVTDTQYF	TGCGCCAGCAGCGGGGGGCCGGTAACAGATACGCAGTATTTT
once	TRBV30	TRBJ1-2	-	CAWSTGSLNYGYTF	TGTGCCTGGAGTACGGGCAGCCTTAACTATGGCTACACCTTC
-	TRBV6-5	TRBJ1-6	-	CASTSTGNSPLHF	TGTGCCAGCACCTCAACCGGGAATTCACCCCTCCACTTT
-	TRBV27	TRBJ2-3	-	CASSPTGSSSTDTQYF	TGTGCCAGCAGTCCAACAGGTAGTTCTAGCACAGATACGCAGTATTTT
-	TRBV27	TRBJ2-7	TRBD1	CASSPAGARGLYEQYF	TGTGCCAGCAGTCCCGCCGGGGCCAGGGGGCTCTACGAGCAGTACTTC
once	TRBV7-3	TRBJ2-1	-	CASSQLPGMSSYNEQFF	TGTGCCAGCAGCCAATTACCAGGGATGAGCTCCTACAATGAGCAGTTCTTC
-	TRBV2	TRBJ2-7	TRBD1	CARGDRATYEQYF	TGTGCCCGGGGGGACAGGGCGACCTACGAGCAGTACTTC
-	TRBV14	TRBJ2-5	TRBD2	CASSHLAGAGTQETQYF	TGTGCCAGCAGCCATCTAGCGGGGGCGGGAACCCAAGAGACCCAGTACTTC
once	TRBV27	TRBJ2-3	-	CATQLGRTDTQYF	TGTGCCACCCAGCTCGGGCGAACAGATACGCAGTATTTT
-	TRBV5-6	TRBJ1-4	TRBD1	CASSLWDRATNEKLFF	TGTGCCAGCAGCCTATGGGACAGGGCAACTAATGAAAAACTGTTTTTT
few	TRBV9	TRBJ2-7	-	CASSSDSGRYEQYF	TGTGCCAGCAGCTCGGACAGTGGACGCTACGAGCAGTACTTC
-	TRBV7-3	TRBJ2-5	TRBD2	CASSLSGRYQETQYF	TGTGCCAGCAGTCTCTCCGGGAGGTACCAAGAGACCCAGTACTTC
-	TRBV19	TRBJ2-1	TRBD2	CASSLWTSGRRNEQFF	TGTGCCAGTAGTCTATGGACTAGCGGGAGGAGAAATGAGCAGTTCTTC
-	TRBV27	TRBJ2-7	TRBD1	CASSWQGDLYEQYF	TGTGCCAGCAGTTGGCAGGGGGATTTGTACGAGCAGTACTTC
-	TRBV15	TRBJ1-3	-	CATSREAESSGNTIYF	TGTGCCACCAGCAGAGAGGCGGAAAGCTCTGGAAACACCATATATTTT
-	TRBV6-5	TRBJ1-2	-	CASSREGSYGYTF	TGTGCCAGCAGCAGGGAGGGCTCCTATGGCTACACCTTC
once	TRBV13	TRBJ2-3	TRBD1	CASSLGRDRGTDTQYF	TGTGCCAGCAGCTTAGGGAGGGACAGGGGAACAGATACGCAGTATTTT
-	TRBV9	TRBJ2-5	-	CASSVGTRVVWETQYF	TGTGCCAGCAGCGTCGGTACCAGGGTCGTTTGGGAGACCCAGTACTTC
-	TRBV5-1	TRBJ1-4	TRBD1	CASSLPGQSLNEKLFF	TGCGCCAGCAGCTTGCCGGGACAGAGTCTTAATGAAAAACTGTTTTTT
-	TRBV27	TRBJ2-6	-	CASSVLVGFGANVLTF	TGTGCCAGCAGTGTTCTAGTCGGCTTTGGGGCCAACGTCCTGACTTTC
-	TRBV15	TRBJ1-4	-	CATSRDGQSNEKLFF	TGTGCCACCAGCAGAGATGGACAGAGTAATGAAAAACTGTTTTTT
-	TRBV2	TRBJ2-5	-	CASSPVTHPQETQYF	TGTGCCAGCAGCCCAGTTACTCACCCTCAAGAGACCCAGTACTTC
few	TRBV28	TRBJ2-2	TRBD1	CASSYRGPSGELFF	TGTGCCAGCAGTTACAGGGGGCCGAGCGGGGAGCTGTTTTTT
-	TRBV5-1	TRBJ1-1	-	CASSLAGESLDTEAFF	TGCGCCAGCAGCTTGGCGGGTGAATCCCTGGATACTGAAGCTTTCTTT
once	TRBV5-5	TRBJ1-2	-	CASSLEGYNYGYTF	TGTGCCAGCAGCTTGGAAGGTTATAACTATGGCTACACCTTC
once	TRBV10-3	TRBJ1-1	-	CAIRGGTEAFF	TGTGCCATCAGGGGAGGCACTGAAGCTTTCTTT
-	TRBV7-9	TRBJ1-2	TRBD1	CASSLGDRSYGYTF	TGTGCCAGCAGCTTAGGGGACAGATCTTATGGCTACACCTTC
-	TRBV6-5	TRBJ1-2	TRBD1	CASSYSSQGAHYGYTF	TGTGCCAGCAGTTACTCGAGCCAGGGGGCGCATTATGGCTACACCTTC
-	TRBV19	TRBJ2-1	TRBD2	CASSSGRGSYNEQFF	TGTGCCAGTAGTAGCGGGAGGGGGTCCTACAATGAGCAGTTCTTC
-	TRBV7-9	TRBJ2-2	-	CASSAGFSGELFF	TGTGCCAGCAGCGCAGGGTTTTCCGGGGAGCTGTTTTTT